A single sample is the source of the 25 T cell receptor beta chains below, sequenced in a study of CD8 T cells in Susac syndrome. RNA was extracted with the RNeasy kit, and a quantity of roughly 0.45 to 1 ug was reverse transcribed using random hexamers. Using its own MiXCR run on the immunoSEQ multiplex PCR reads, TCRdb lists one record per CDR3 protein. This table has tens of thousands of distinct CDR3 sequences, 95% to 97% appearing once. Source material: CD8+ T cells from PBMCs. These receptors were taken from a human donor with Susac syndrome.

The rearrangement joins TRBV5-1 to TRBJ1-6; 11 nucleotides align to TRBD1. Looked up from germline, CDR1 is SGHRS and CDR2 is YFSETQ. The CDR3 extends over 15 amino acids. V was clipped by 4 bases and J by 11 bases; unmatched bases: 8. CDR3 in amino acids: CASSSGQGAFPPLHF. CDR3 nucleotide sequence: TGCGCCAGCAGCAGCGGACAGGGGGCCTTCCCACCCCTCCACTTT.

The chain is built from TRBV2 and TRBJ2-1; D gene ambiguous. This CDR3 spans 13 amino acids. V lost 8 bases, J lost 0 bases, and 8 bases lay in between. Per germline, CDR1 SNHLY and CDR2 FYNNEI. The CDR3: CASGVASYNEQFF. Written as DNA, the CDR3 is TGTGCCAGCGGGGTAGCCTCCTACAATGAGCAGTTCTTC.

This sequence joins TRBV19 and TRBJ2-2, with 7 bases lining up with TRBD1. V was clipped by 4 bases and J by 5 bases; unmatched bases: 4. The CDR3 is 14 residues long. Per germline, CDR1 LNHDA and CDR2 SQIVND (reference sequence). Here the CDR3 DNA reads TGTGCCAGTAGTACCACAGGGGATACCGGGGAGCTGTTTTTT. It specifies CASSTTGDTGELFF.

V usage is TRBV14 and J usage is TRBJ2-7; D possibly uses TRBD1 or TRBD2 (6 bases each). Germline V gives CDR1 SGHDN, CDR2 FVKESK. The CDR3 is 15 residues long. Trimming took off 2 bases at V and 0 bases at J, with 11 bases between the two ends. CDR3 DNA: TGTGCCAGCAGCCAACCCTCGGGGGCCTCCTACGAGCAGTACTTC. It translates to CASSQPSGASYEQYF. The whole variable domain, remainder taken from reference TRBV14 and TRBJ2-7, is EAGVTQFPSHSVIEKGQTVTLRCDPISGHDNLYWYRRVMGKEIKFLLHFVKESKQDESGMPNNRFLAERTGGTYSTLKVQPAELEDSGVYFCASSQPSGASYEQYFGPGTRLTVT.

The chain uses TRBV3-1 and TRBJ2-5; D uncertain. CDR1 and CDR2 from the germline V gene are LGHDT and YNNKEL (reference sequence). V shed 1 base and J shed 5 bases, with 8 bases lying between them. CDR3 length equals 13 residues. The CDR3 bases are TGTGCCAGCAGCCAAGGGTTATTGGAGACCCAGTACTTC. Translating it yields CASSQGLLETQYF.

The chain carries TRBV5-4 and TRBJ1-2; TRBD1 matches at 10 bases. This CDR3 has 16 amino acids. CDR1 and CDR2 from the germline V gene are SGHNT and YYREEE (reference sequence). After removal of 3 bases from V and 6 bases from J, the junction contained 11 bases not matched to a gene. CDR3 coding DNA: TGTGCCAGCAGCTCCGGCTCTTTGACAGGGGGCAATGGCTACACCTTC. Its translation: CASSSGSLTGGNGYTF.

This chain connects TRBV3-1 to TRBJ1-1; no reliable D call. Trimming shortened V by 3 bases and J by 1 base, and 6 bases separated the two germline ends. This CDR3 is built from 13 residues. The germline V gene has CDR1 LGHDT and CDR2 YNNKEL (reference sequence). The CDR3 region is CASSQLGNTEAFF. For the CDR3, the DNA is TGTGCCAGCAGCCAGCTAGGGAACACTGAAGCTTTCTTT.

The chain uses TRBV11-3 and TRBJ2-5; D unresolved. CDR3 length: 15 amino acids. The V end lost 1 base, the J end lost 0 bases, and 9 bases lay between the germline ends. Germline CDR1 reads SGHNT; CDR2 reads YENEEA. The CDR3 coding sequence is TGTGCCAGCAGCTTAGCCCACAGATACCAAGAGACCCAGTACTTC. This codes for CASSLAHRYQETQYF.

The rearrangement joins TRBV20-1 to TRBJ2-5, with a tentative D call TRBD2 (7 bases). V lost 6 bases and J lost 1, with 15 bases in between. This CDR3 comprises 14 residues. Germline values: CDR1 DFQATT, CDR2 SNEGSKA (reference sequence). The CDR3 sequence is CSASGGGGQETQYF. CDR3 DNA: TGCAGTGCCTCAGGAGGGGGGGGCCAAGAGACCCAGTACTTC.

This chain uses TRBV7-6 with TRBJ2-1; possible D gene TRBD2, 6 bases. The CDR3 extends over 11 amino acids. V was pared by 2 bases and J by 11 bases, with 7 bases between. Germline V CDR1 and CDR2: SGHVS, FNYEAQ. The CDR3 reads CASSLLAKQFF. The CDR3 DNA reads TGTGCCAGCAGCTTACTAGCGAAGCAGTTCTTC.

This chain connects TRBV6-2 or TRBV6-3 to TRBJ2-4; D might be TRBD2 (5 bases). CDR3 length: 13 residues. CDR1 is MNHEY and CDR2 is SVGEGT in the germline V gene. V dropped 5 bases and J dropped 6 bases, with 11 bases sitting between them. In nucleotides, the CDR3 is TGTGCCAGCAGTGCGATTCGGGGAAACATTCAGTACTTC. It is translated as CASSAIRGNIQYF.

This sequence joins TRBV28 and TRBJ2-7, with TRBD2 matching over 7 bases. The germline CDR1 and CDR2 sequences are MDHEN and SYDVKM. J gave up 3 bases and V 3 bases, and 8 bases lay outside the gene matches. This CDR3 is 15 amino acids long. CDR3 nucleotides: TGTGCCAGCAGTTTTCAGCGGGGTACGATCTACGAGCAGTACTTC. Protein sequence: CASSFQRGTIYEQYF. Based on the CDR3 plus reference TRBV28 and TRBJ2-7, the full variable domain is DVKVTQSSRYLVKRTGEKVFLECVQDMDHENMFWYRQDPGLGLRLIYFSYDVKMKEKGDIPEGYSVSREKKERFSLILESASTNQTSMYLCASSFQRGTIYEQYFGPGTRLTVT.

V is TRBV20-1 and J is TRBJ2-4; 8 nucleotides line up with TRBD2. CDR1 DFQATT and CDR2 SNEGSKA come from the germline V gene (reference sequence). This CDR3 comprises 10 residues. After removal of 6 bases from V and 16 bases from J, the junction contained 8 bases not matched to a gene. The CDR3 DNA reads TGCAGTGCCCTCCGGGGGGGCCAATACTTC. It is translated as CSALRGGQYF.

This clonotype appeared a single time. The chain is built from TRBV20-1 and TRBJ1-2; D uncertain. V gave up 0 bases and J gave up 3 bases, with 11 bases separating them. Germline V gene data show CDR1 as DFQATT and CDR2 as SNEGSKA (reference sequence). CDR3 size: 14 residues. The CDR3 here is CSAREGSLDYGYTF. The CDR3, as DNA: TGCAGTGCTAGAGAGGGCAGCTTAGACTATGGCTACACCTTC.

V usage is TRBV29-1 and J usage is TRBJ2-7; 8 nucleotides line up with TRBD2. The germline CDR1 and CDR2 sequences are SQVTM and ANQGSEA. This CDR3 has 13 amino acids. Trimming removed 7 bases from V and 4 bases from J; junction bases left unmatched: 9. CDR3 in DNA: TGCAGCGCAAGACCGGGGGGGGAATACGAGCAGTACTTC. This translates into CSARPGGEYEQYF.

V and J are TRBV6-2 or TRBV6-3 and TRBJ1-2; no firm D call. Germline V gene data show CDR1 as MNHEY and CDR2 as SVGEGT. V was cut by 0 bases and J by 7 bases, with 3 bases left in between. The CDR3 has 11 amino acids. The CDR3 nucleotides read TGTGCCAGCAGTTACTCAAGTGGCTACACCTTC. Amino acids: CASSYSSGYTF.

This rearrangement joins TRBV15 to TRBJ1-5; no clear D. Germline lookup yields CDR1 LNHNV and CDR2 YYDKDF (reference sequence). The CDR3 extends over 15 amino acids. Trimming pared 5 bases from V and 0 bases from J, leaving 11 bases between. CDR3 DNA: TGTGCCACCAGCTCGCTCCGGGGTAGCAATCAGCCCCAGCATTTT. This encodes CATSSLRGSNQPQHF. The full variable domain, in which reference TRBV15 and TRBJ1-5 provide the parts outside the CDR3, is DAMVIQNPRYQVTQFGKPVTLSCSQTLNHNVMYWYQQKSSQAPKLLFHYYDKDFNNEADTPDNFQSRRPNTSFCFLDIRSPGLGDTAMYLCATSSLRGSNQPQHFGDGTRLSIL.

J is TRBJ2-3 and V is TRBV5-4; the match to TRBD1 covers 9 bases. The germline CDR1 and CDR2 sequences are SGHNT and YYREEE (reference sequence). V was pared by 6 bases and J by 1 base, with 9 bases of the junction left unmatched. CDR3 size: 16 residues. The CDR3 bases are TGTGCCAGCAACAGGAAGTGGACAGGGGGCACAGATACGCAGTATTTT. Translating gives CASNRKWTGGTDTQYF.

V gene TRBV18 combines with J gene TRBJ2-5; D may correspond to TRBD1 or TRBD2 (5 bases each). With 3 bases removed from V and 4 bases from J, the gap between germline ends came to 12 bases. Germline V lookup: CDR1 KGHSH, CDR2 LQKENI. The CDR3 runs to 14 residues. CDR3 region: CASSPGRRGETQYF. Written as DNA, the CDR3 is TGTGCCAGCTCACCGGGGCGTCGGGGAGAGACCCAGTACTTC.

The chain links TRBV7-8 to TRBJ2-5, with 11 nucleotides matching TRBD2. The germline gives CDR1 SGHVS, CDR2 FQNEAQ. CDR3 length: 14 amino acids. With V trimmed by 4 bases and J by 4 bases, 2 bases remained unmatched. The CDR3 loop is CASSWGTSGETQYF. DNA for the CDR3: TGTGCCAGCAGCTGGGGGACTAGCGGAGAGACCCAGTACTTC. Filled out from reference TRBV7-8 and TRBJ2-5, the complete variable domain reads GAGVSQSPRYKVAKRGQDVALRCDPISGHVSLFWYQQALGQGPEFLTYFQNEAQLDKSGLPSDRFFAERPEGSVSTLKIQRTQQEDSAVYLCASSWGTSGETQYFGPGTRLLVL.

This sequence joins TRBV5-4 and TRBJ1-2, with 8 bases fitting TRBD1. CDR1 and CDR2 (germline): SGHNT, YYREEE (reference sequence). The trim removed 9 bases at V and 4 bases at J, leaving 11 bases unmatched. The CDR3 spans 14 residues. This CDR3 is CATLPGGDSYGYTF. Written as DNA, the CDR3 is TGTGCCACCCTACCAGGGGGCGACTCCTATGGCTACACCTTC.

The chain employs TRBV30 and TRBJ2-3, with unresolved D. CDR1 GTSNPN and CDR2 SVGIG come from the germline V gene (reference sequence). The CDR3 is made up of 13 amino acids. The V end lost 3 bases, the J end lost 2 bases, and 9 bases lay between the germline ends. The CDR3 here is CAWREGNTDTQYF. The CDR3 region has the DNA TGTGCCTGGAGGGAAGGGAACACAGATACGCAGTATTTT.

V gene TRBV15 combines with J gene TRBJ2-7; TRBD2 agrees at 8 bases. J was trimmed by 2 bases and V by 0 bases; bases with no gene match: 3. The CDR3 has 15 amino acids. From germline, CDR1 is LNHNV and CDR2 YYDKDF (reference sequence). CDR3 sequence reads: CATSRDSGGAYEQYF. The CDR3, as DNA: TGTGCCACCAGCAGAGACTCGGGAGGGGCCTACGAGCAGTACTTC.

J is TRBJ2-5 and V is TRBV5-1, with D tentatively TRBD1 or TRBD2 (5 bases each). The CDR3 runs 13 residues. Trimming stripped 0 bases from V and 5 bases from J, with 8 bases between. CDR1 SGHRS and CDR2 YFSETQ come from the germline V gene. The CDR3 coding sequence is TGCGCCAGCAGCTTGGAGAGGGGCGAGACCCAGTACTTC. As protein: CASSLERGETQYF.

This clonotype showed up just once. For the CDR3, the DNA is TGTGCCAGCAGCTGGACATCTAGCACAGATACGCAGTATTTT. This encodes CASSWTSSTDTQYF. The chain has TRBV3-1 and TRBJ2-3; possibly TRBD1 for D (5 bases). Trimming stripped 5 bases from V and 0 bases from J, with 9 bases between. CDR3 length: 14 amino acids. The germline gives CDR1 LGHDT, CDR2 YNNKEL (reference sequence).